This TCR beta chain was identified during a study of T-cell memory formation after mild COVID-19. In TCRdb, the 5' RACE reads were re-called with MiXCR into one record per CDR3 protein. The sample includes more than 150,000 distinct CDR3 sequences, less than 20% of them seen just once. Sample: PBMCs or a T cell subset sorted from them (not recorded which). This clonotype was sampled from a man younger than 35 who had mild COVID-19 (a few samples of this study predate the infection). Cell type and time point are not known.

The CDR3 nucleotides are TGTGCCAGCAGGCTCCCAGGGGGCAATGAGCAGTTCTTC. Protein sequence: CASRLPGGNEQFF. V usage is TRBV5-6 and J usage is TRBJ2-1; 7 bases are a match to TRBD1. This CDR3 region has 13 residues. Germline V lookup: CDR1 SGHDT, CDR2 YYEEEE. V dropped 5 bases and J dropped 6; count of bases not matched to a gene: 5.